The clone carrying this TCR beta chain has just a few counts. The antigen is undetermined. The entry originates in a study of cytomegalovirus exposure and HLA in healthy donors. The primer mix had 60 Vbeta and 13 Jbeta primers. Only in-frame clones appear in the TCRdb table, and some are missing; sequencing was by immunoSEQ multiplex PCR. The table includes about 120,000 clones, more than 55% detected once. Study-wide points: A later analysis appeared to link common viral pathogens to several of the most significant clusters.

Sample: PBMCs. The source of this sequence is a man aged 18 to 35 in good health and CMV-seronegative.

CDR3 in DNA: TGTGCCAGCAGCACTTGGGGCGGGGGAATGCTTCAGCCCCAGCATTTT. It encodes CASSTWGGGMLQPQHF. J is TRBJ1-5 and V is TRBV5-6, with a weak D call TRBD1 (5 bases). Germline V gene data show CDR1 as SGHDT and CDR2 as YYEEEE. The CDR3 totals 16 residues. V was cut by 4 bases and J by 6 bases, with 20 bases left in between.